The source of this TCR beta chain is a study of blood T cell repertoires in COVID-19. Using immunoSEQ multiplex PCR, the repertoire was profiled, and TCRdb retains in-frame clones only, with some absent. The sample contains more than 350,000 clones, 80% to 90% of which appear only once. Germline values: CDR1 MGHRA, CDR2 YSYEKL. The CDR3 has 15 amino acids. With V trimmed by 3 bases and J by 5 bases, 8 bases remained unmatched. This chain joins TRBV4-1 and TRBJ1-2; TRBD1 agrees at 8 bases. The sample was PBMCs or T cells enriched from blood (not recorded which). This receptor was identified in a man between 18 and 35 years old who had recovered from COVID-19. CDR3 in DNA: TGCGCCAGCAGCCAGGGGGACAGGACGGATTATGGCTACACCTTC. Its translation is CASSQGDRTDYGYTF.